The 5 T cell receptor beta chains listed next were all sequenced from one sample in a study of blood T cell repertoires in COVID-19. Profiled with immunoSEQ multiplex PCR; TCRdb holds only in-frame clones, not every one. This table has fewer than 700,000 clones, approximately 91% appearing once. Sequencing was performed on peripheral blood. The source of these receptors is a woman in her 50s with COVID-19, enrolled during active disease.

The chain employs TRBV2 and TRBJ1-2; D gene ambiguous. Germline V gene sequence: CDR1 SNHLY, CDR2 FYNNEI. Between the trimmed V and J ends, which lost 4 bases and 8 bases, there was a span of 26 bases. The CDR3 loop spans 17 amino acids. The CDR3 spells CASSGGQQDSAYGGYTF. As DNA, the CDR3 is TGTGCCAGCAGTGGCGGGCAGCAAGACTCTGCATATGGAGGCTACACCTTC.

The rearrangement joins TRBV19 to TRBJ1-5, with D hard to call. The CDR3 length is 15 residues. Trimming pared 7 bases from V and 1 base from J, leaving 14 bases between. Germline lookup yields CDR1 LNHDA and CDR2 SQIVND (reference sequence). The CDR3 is CASKRGTSSNQPQHF. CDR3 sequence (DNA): TGTGCCAGTAAGCGGGGAACCTCGAGCAATCAGCCCCAGCATTTT. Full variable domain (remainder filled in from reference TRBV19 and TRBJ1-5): DGGITQSPKYLFRKEGQNVTLSCEQNLNHDAMYWYRQDPGQGLRLIYYSQIVNDFQKGDIAEGYSVSREKKESFPLTVTSAQKNPTAFYLCASKRGTSSNQPQHFGDGTRLSIL.

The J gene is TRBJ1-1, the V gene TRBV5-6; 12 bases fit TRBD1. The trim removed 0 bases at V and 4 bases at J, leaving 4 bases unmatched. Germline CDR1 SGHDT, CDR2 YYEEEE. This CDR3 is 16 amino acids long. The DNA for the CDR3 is TGTGCCAGCAGCTTGGTGGGACAGGGGGCCGGCACTGAAGCTTTCTTT. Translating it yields CASSLVGQGAGTEAFF.

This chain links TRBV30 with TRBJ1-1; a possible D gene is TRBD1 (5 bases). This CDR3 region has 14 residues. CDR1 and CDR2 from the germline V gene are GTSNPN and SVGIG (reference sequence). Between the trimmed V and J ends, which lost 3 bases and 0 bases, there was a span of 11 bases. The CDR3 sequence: CAWRTQGMNTEAFF. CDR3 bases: TGTGCCTGGAGGACTCAGGGAATGAACACTGAAGCTTTCTTT.

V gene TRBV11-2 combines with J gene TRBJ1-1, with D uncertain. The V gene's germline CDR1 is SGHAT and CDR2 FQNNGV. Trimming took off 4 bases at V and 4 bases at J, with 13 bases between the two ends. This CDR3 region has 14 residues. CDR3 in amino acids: CASSSGRGSTEAFF. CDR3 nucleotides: TGTGCCAGCAGCTCAGGACGAGGGAGCACTGAAGCTTTCTTT.